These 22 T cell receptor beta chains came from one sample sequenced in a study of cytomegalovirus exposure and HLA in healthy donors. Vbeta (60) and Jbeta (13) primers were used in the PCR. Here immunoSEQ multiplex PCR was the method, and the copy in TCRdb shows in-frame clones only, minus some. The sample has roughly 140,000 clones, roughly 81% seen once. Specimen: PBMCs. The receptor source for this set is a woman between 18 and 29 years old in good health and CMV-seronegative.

CDR3: CASSESQGWGTDTQYF. For the CDR3, the DNA is TGTGCCAGCAGTGAAAGTCAGGGGTGGGGGACAGATACGCAGTATTTT. The V gene is TRBV6-1, the J gene TRBJ2-3; D possibly corresponds to TRBD1 (6 bases). V lost 2 bases and J lost 3, with 15 bases in between. This CDR3 region has 16 residues. Germline values: CDR1 MNHNS, CDR2 SASEGT.

The CDR3 here is CASRDRGLMETQYF. The CDR3 coding sequence is TGCGCCAGCAGGGACAGGGGGCTTATGGAGACCCAGTACTTC. The chain links TRBV5-1 to TRBJ2-5, with 11 bases matching TRBD1. The CDR3 loop spans 14 amino acids. Trimming at V came to 5 bases and at J to 5 bases, leaving 5 bases not matched to a gene. The germline CDR1 and CDR2 sequences are SGHRS and YFSETQ.

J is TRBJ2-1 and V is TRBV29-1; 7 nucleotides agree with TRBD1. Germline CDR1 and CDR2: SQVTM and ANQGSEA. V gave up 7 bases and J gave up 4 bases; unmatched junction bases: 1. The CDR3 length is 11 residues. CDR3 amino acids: CSGGQYNEQFF. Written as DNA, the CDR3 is TGCAGCGGGGGACAGTACAATGAGCAGTTCTTC.

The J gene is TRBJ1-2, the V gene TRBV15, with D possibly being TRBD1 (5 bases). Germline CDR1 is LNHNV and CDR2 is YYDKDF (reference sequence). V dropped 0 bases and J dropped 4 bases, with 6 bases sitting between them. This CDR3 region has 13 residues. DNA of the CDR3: TGTGCCACCAGCAGAGACGGGGGCTATGGCTACACCTTC. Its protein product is CATSRDGGYGYTF.

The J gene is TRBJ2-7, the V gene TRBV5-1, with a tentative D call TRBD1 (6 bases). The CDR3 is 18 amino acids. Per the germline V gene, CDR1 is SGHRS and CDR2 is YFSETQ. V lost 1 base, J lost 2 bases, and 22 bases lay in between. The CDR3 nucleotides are TGCGCCAGCAGCTTGACTCGCAACACCGGGGACAAGACCTACGAGCAGTACTTC. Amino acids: CASSLTRNTGDKTYEQYF.

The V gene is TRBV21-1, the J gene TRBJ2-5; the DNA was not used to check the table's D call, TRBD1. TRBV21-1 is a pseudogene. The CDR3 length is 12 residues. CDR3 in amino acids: CASARQLETQYF. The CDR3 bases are TGTGCCAGCGCCCGACAGTTAGAGACCCAGTACTTC.

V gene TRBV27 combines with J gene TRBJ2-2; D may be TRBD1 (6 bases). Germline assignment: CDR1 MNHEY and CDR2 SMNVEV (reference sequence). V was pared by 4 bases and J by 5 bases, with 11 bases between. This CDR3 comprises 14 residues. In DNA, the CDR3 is TGTGCCAGCAGTTCGGCAGGGGTGACCGGGGAGCTGTTTTTT. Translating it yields CASSSAGVTGELFF.

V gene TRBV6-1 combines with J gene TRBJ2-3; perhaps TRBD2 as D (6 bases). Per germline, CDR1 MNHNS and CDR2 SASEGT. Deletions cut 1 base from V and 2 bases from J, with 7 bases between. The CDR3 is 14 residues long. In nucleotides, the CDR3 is TGTGCCAGCAGTGAAGGGAGGGACACAGATACGCAGTATTTT. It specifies CASSEGRDTDTQYF.

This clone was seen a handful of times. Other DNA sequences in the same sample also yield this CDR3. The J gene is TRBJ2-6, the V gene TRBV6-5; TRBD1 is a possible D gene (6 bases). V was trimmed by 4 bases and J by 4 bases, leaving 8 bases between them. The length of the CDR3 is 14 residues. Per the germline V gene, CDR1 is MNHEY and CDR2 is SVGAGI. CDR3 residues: CASSSGAGANVLTF. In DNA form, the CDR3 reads TGTGCCAGCAGTTCAGGGGCCGGGGCCAACGTCCTGACTTTC.

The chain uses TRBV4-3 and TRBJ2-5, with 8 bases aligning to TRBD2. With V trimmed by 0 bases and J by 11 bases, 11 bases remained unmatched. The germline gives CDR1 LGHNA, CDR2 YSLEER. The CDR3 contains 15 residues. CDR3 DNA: TGCGCCAGCAGCCAAGAGGTGGTTAGCGGGGTATCGCAGTACTTC. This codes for CASSQEVVSGVSQYF.

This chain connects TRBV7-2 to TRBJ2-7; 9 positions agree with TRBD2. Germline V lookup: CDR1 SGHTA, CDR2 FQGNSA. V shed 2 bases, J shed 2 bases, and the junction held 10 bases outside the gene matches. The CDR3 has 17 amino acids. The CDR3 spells CASSLRVAGVSPYEQYF. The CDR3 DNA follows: TGTGCCAGCAGCTTAAGGGTAGCGGGAGTTAGCCCCTACGAGCAGTACTTC.

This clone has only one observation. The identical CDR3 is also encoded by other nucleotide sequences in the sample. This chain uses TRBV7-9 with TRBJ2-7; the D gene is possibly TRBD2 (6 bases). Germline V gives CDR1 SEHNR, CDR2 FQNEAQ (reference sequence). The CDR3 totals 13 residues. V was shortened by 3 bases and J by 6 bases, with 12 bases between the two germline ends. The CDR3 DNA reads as TGTGCCAGCAGCTTGGGAGGTTTGGGCGAGCAGTACTTC. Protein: CASSLGGLGEQYF.

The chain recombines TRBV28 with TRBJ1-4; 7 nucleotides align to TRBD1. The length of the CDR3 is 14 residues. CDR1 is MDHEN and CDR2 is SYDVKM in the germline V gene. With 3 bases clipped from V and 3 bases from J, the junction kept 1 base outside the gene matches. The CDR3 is CASSLGQPNEKLFF. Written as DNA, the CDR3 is TGTGCCAGCAGTTTGGGACAGCCTAATGAAAAACTGTTTTTT.

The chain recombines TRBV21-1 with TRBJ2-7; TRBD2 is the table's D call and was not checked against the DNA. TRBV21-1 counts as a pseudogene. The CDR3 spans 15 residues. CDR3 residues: CASSKGYRMRYEQYF. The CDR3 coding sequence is TGTGCCAGCAGCAAAGGTTATCGGATGAGGTACGAGCAGTACTTC.

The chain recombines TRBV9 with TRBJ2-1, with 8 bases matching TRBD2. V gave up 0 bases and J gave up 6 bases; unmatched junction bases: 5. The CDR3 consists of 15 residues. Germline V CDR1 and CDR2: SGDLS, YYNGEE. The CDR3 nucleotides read TGTGCCAGCAGCGTAGACCTAGCGGGTCCCAATGAGCAGTTCTTC. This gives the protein CASSVDLAGPNEQFF. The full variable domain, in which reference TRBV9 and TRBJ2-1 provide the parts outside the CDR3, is DSGVTQTPKHLITATGQRVTLRCSPRSGDLSVYWYQQSLDQGLQFLIQYYNGEERAKGNILERFSAQQFPDLHSELNLSSLELGDSALYFCASSVDLAGPNEQFFGPGTRLTVL.

The CDR3 coding sequence is TGTGCCAGCAGTTTATGGACTAGCGGGGGACGCCCAGATACGCAGTATTTT. This gives the protein CASSLWTSGGRPDTQYF. This sequence joins TRBV28 and TRBJ2-3, with 12 bases lining up with TRBD2. Per the germline V gene, CDR1 is MDHEN and CDR2 is SYDVKM. Germline trimming cut 0 bases from V and 4 bases from J; bases unmatched to any gene: 5. The CDR3 has 17 residues. Combining the CDR3 with reference TRBV28 and TRBJ2-3 gives the whole variable domain DVKVTQSSRYLVKRTGEKVFLECVQDMDHENMFWYRQDPGLGLRLIYFSYDVKMKEKGDIPEGYSVSREKKERFSLILESASTNQTSMYLCASSLWTSGGRPDTQYFGPGTRLTVL.

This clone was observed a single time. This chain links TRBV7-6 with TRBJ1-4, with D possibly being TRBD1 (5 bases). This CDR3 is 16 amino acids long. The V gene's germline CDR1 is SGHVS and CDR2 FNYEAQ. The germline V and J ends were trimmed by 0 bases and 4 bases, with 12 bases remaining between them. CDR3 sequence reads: CASSLAGHVHNEKLFF. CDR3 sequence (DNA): TGTGCCAGCAGCTTAGCCGGACATGTACATAATGAAAAACTGTTTTTT.

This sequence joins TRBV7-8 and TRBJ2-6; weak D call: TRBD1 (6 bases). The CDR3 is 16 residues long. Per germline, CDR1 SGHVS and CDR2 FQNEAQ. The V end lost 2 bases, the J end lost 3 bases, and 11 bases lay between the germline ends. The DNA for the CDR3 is TGTGCCAGCAGCTTATGGGGGCTTGGTGGGGCCAACGTCCTGACTTTC. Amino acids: CASSLWGLGGANVLTF.

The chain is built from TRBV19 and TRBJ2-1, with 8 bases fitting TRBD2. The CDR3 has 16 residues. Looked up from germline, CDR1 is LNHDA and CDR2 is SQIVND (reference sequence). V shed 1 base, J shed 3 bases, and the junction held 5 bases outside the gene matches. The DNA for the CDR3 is TGTGCCAGTAGTATAGTCCAGCGGGAGTTCTACAATGAGCAGTTCTTC. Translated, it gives CASSIVQREFYNEQFF. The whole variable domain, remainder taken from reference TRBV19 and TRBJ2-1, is DGGITQSPKYLFRKEGQNVTLSCEQNLNHDAMYWYRQDPGQGLRLIYYSQIVNDFQKGDIAEGYSVSREKKESFPLTVTSAQKNPTAFYLCASSIVQREFYNEQFFGPGTRLTVL.

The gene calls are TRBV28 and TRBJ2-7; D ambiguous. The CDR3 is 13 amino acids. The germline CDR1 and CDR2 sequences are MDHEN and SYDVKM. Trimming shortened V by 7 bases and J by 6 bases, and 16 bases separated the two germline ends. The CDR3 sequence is CASTRQVRTEQYF. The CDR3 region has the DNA TGTGCCAGCACGCGCCAGGTCCGAACCGAGCAGTACTTC.

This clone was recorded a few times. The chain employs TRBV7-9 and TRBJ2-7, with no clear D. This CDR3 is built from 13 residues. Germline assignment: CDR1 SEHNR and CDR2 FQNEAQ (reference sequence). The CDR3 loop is CFIKQKAAYEQYF. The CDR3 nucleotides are TGTTTTATCAAGCAGAAGGCGGCATACGAGCAGTACTTC.

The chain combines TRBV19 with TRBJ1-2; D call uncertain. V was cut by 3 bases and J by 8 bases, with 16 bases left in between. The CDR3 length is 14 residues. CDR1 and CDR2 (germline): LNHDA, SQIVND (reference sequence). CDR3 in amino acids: CASSITRLRGGYTF. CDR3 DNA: TGTGCCAGTAGTATCACCCGGCTGCGGGGAGGCTACACCTTC.